The clone carrying this T cell receptor beta chain was recorded a few times. Its antigen is not identified. This sample was included in a study of blood T cells in healthy people across ages. Study-level background: The template switching approach captured approximately one barcoded beta molecule for every two T cells. Study outcomes and limitations: Age brought a roughly linear fall in TCR beta diversity measured per million T cells. Higher diversity, along with more naive CD4+ cells, distinguished long-lived donors from aged donors.

A second 7 to 11 cycle PCR used barcoded and J-beta primers. MiXCR, applied by TCRdb to the 5' RACE reads, yields one record per CDR3 protein. The sample consists of approximately 800,000 distinct CDR3 sequences, about a quarter of them appearing once. This sample also belongs to another study, concerning T cells of mothers and their children. That study adds: Whether related or unrelated, pairs show similar shaping of TCR recombination output by thymic selection.

This clonotype originated in a boy between 10 and 17 years old in good health. The material sequenced was blood.

CDR3 nucleotides: TGTGCCATCAGCTATAGCGGGGGATCGACAGATACGCAGTATTTT. Amino acid sequence: CAISYSGGSTDTQYF. This chain links TRBV10-3 with TRBJ2-3; 9 bases align to TRBD2. The CDR3 runs to 15 residues. After removal of 6 bases from V and 3 bases from J, the junction contained 7 bases not matched to a gene. Germline CDR1 and CDR2: ENHRY and SYGVKD.